What follows are 14 T cell receptor beta chains derived from one specimen sequenced in a study of blood T cell repertoires in COVID-19. Method: immunoSEQ multiplex PCR; TCRdb's copy keeps in-frame clones and lacks some. The sample yields over 400,000 clones, less than 90% seen once. The source material was PBMCs or T cells enriched from blood (not recorded which). These receptor sequences come from a woman in her sixties who had recovered from COVID-19.

The chain recombines TRBV6-5 with TRBJ1-5; 8 bases map to TRBD1. J lost 3 bases, V lost 6 bases, and 4 bases had no gene match. This CDR3 comprises 14 residues. Germline values: CDR1 MNHEY, CDR2 SVGAGI. CDR3 bases: TGTGCCAGCAGCGCGACAGGGGTCAATCAGCCCCAGCATTTT. The encoded protein is CASSATGVNQPQHF.

CDR3 amino acids: CASSGNRGREEKLFF. The CDR3 bases are TGTGCCAGCAGCGGAAACAGGGGGCGCGAAGAAAAACTGTTTTTT. This chain connects TRBV2 to TRBJ1-4, with TRBD1 matching 9 bases. Germline lookup yields CDR1 SNHLY and CDR2 FYNNEI. The J segment lost 8 bases and the V segment lost 6 bases, leaving 10 bases of the junction unmatched. The CDR3 has 15 amino acids.

The V gene is TRBV5-1, the J gene TRBJ2-3, with 9 bases aligning to TRBD1. Germline CDR1 and CDR2: SGHRS and YFSETQ. The CDR3 contains 16 residues. The ends lost 2 bases at V and 4 bases at J; junction bases unmatched: 8. The CDR3 DNA reads as TGCGCCAGCAGCTTTACAGGGGGCGCTATGCCAGATACGCAGTATTTT. Translating gives CASSFTGGAMPDTQYF.

With regard to this clone: The same CDR3 also results from other DNA sequences found in this sample. The chain combines TRBV28 with TRBJ1-5, with D possibly matching TRBD1 (5 bases). The CDR3 sequence is 14 residues long. Germline V gene data show CDR1 as MDHEN and CDR2 as SYDVKM. V was pared by 4 bases and J by 1 base, with 8 bases between. CDR3 sequence (DNA): TGTGCCAGCAGTTCGGGGGGAAGCAATCAGCCCCAGCATTTT. Protein: CASSSGGSNQPQHF.

The chain is built from TRBV5-8 and TRBJ1-2; 9 nucleotides agree with TRBD1. The CDR3 extends over 15 amino acids. CDR1 and CDR2 (germline): SGHTS, YDEGEE. J was trimmed by 4 bases and V by 3 bases; bases with no gene match: 7. The CDR3 DNA is TGTGCCAGCAGCTCCCGGGACAGGGAGGGCTATGGCTACACCTTC. Amino acid sequence: CASSSRDREGYGYTF.

The CDR3 loop reads CASSFATSGGTTNTGELFF. The CDR3 bases are TGTGCCAGCAGCTTCGCGACTAGCGGGGGAACCACGAACACCGGGGAGCTGTTTTTT. The chain employs TRBV6-6 and TRBJ2-2, with 12 bases that match TRBD2. The CDR3 length is 19 residues. Trimming took 6 bases from V and 0 from J; bases not matched to a gene: 11. Germline V gene data show CDR1 as MNHNY and CDR2 as SVGAGI (reference sequence).

The chain uses TRBV9 and TRBJ2-2; the D gene is possibly TRBD2 (6 bases). The CDR3 spans 17 residues. Germline V gene data show CDR1 as SGDLS and CDR2 as YYNGEE. Trimming stripped 3 bases from V and 0 bases from J, with 15 bases between. This CDR3 is CASSARAGKPNTGELFF. The CDR3 DNA is TGTGCCAGCAGCGCCAGGGCGGGGAAACCGAACACCGGGGAGCTGTTTTTT.

This chain links TRBV18 with TRBJ2-1, with D hard to call. Germline V gene data show CDR1 as KGHSH and CDR2 as LQKENI. This CDR3 region has 16 residues. V lost 2 bases, J lost 1 base, and 12 bases lay in between. CDR3 in DNA: TGTGCCAGCTCACCAACGGCAGGCGTATCCTACAATGAGCAGTTCTTC. Amino acid sequence: CASSPTAGVSYNEQFF.

The V and J genes are TRBV5-1 and TRBJ2-5; 8 nucleotides match TRBD2. V lost 0 bases, J lost 2 bases, and 6 bases stayed unmatched. The CDR3 covers 16 residues. From germline, CDR1 is SGHRS and CDR2 YFSETQ. CDR3: CASSLALAGEQETQYF. The CDR3 coding sequence is TGCGCCAGCAGCTTGGCCCTAGCGGGCGAACAAGAGACCCAGTACTTC.

The gene calls are TRBV10-3 and TRBJ1-6; D unresolved. Trimming shortened V by 2 bases and J by 0 bases, and 14 bases separated the two germline ends. The V gene's germline CDR1 is ENHRY and CDR2 SYGVKD. CDR3 size: 18 residues. The CDR3 spells CAISEVYFPFSYNSPLHF. Here the CDR3 DNA reads TGTGCCATCAGTGAGGTGTATTTCCCCTTCTCCTATAATTCACCCCTCCACTTT.

The gene calls are TRBV6-5 and TRBJ2-1, with D tentatively TRBD2 (6 bases). CDR3 size: 15 residues. V lost 6 bases, J lost 5 bases, and 17 bases lay in between. The germline CDR1 and CDR2 sequences are MNHEY and SVGAGI. The CDR3 here is CASRLLGAGNNEQFF. DNA of the CDR3: TGTGCCAGCAGACTTTTAGGGGCGGGGAACAATGAGCAGTTCTTC.

J is TRBJ1-5 and V is TRBV2, with D tentatively TRBD1 (5 bases). Germline CDR1 SNHLY, CDR2 FYNNEI. V was trimmed by 10 bases and J by 6 bases, leaving 16 bases between them. This CDR3 contains 13 residues. CDR3 coding DNA: TGTGCCACCCGGTCGTCAAGGGGTCAGCCCCAGCATTTT. Translation gives CATRSSRGQPQHF. Full variable domain (rest looked up from reference TRBV2 and TRBJ1-5): EPEVTQTPSHQVTQMGQEVILRCVPISNHLYFYWYRQILGQKVEFLVSFYNNEISEKSEIFDDQFSVERPDGSNFTLKIRSTKLEDSAMYFCATRSSRGQPQHFGDGTRLSIL.

The J gene is TRBJ2-2, the V gene TRBV28; 8 bases are a match to TRBD2. Germline values: CDR1 MDHEN, CDR2 SYDVKM. V dropped 4 bases and J dropped 0; count of bases not matched to a gene: 13. CDR3 size: 19 residues. The CDR3, as DNA: TGTGCCAGCAGTTCCCACGGGTTAGCGGGGAAGGCGAACACCGGGGAGCTGTTTTTT. Protein sequence: CASSSHGLAGKANTGELFF.

The chain has TRBV30 and TRBJ1-5; the match to TRBD1 covers 7 bases. The CDR3 loop spans 16 amino acids. V was clipped by 2 bases and J by 4 bases; unmatched bases: 11. The germline V gene has CDR1 GTSNPN and CDR2 SVGIG (reference sequence). The CDR3 sequence is CAWSLSGGGANQPQHF. DNA of the CDR3: TGTGCCTGGAGTCTAAGTGGAGGGGGCGCGAATCAGCCCCAGCATTTT.